This TCR beta chain was sequenced during a study of breast tumors, draining lymph nodes, adjacent tissues. Concerning this clonotype itself: Its target is unknown.

Axillary draining lymph nodes of breast cancer patients supplied the node samples. General study findings and limits: Tumors had less TCR diversity than lymph nodes, more than nontumor tissue. The lymph node origin of tumor T cells was framed as consistent with a hypothesis, not demonstrated. Most tumor T cells seemingly derive from lymph node, then expand in tumor.

TCRdb reanalysed the multiplex PCR reads using MiXCR and keeps one entry per CDR3 protein. The data hold approximately 300,000 distinct CDR3 sequences, with more than 30% observed a single time. This CDR3 region has 15 residues. V was cut by 8 bases and J by 5 bases, with 18 bases left in between. Germline CDR1 and CDR2: KGHSH and LQKENI. This receptor was identified in a female donor with breast cancer. Some clones in this sample may be carry-over from other donors' samples. Sequenced input: axillary lymph node tissue. The chain carries TRBV18 and TRBJ2-2; TRBD1 might be the D (6 bases). The CDR3 is CASQTARGGTGELFF. CDR3 bases: TGTGCCAGCCAAACCGCCAGGGGTGGAACCGGGGAGCTGTTTTTT.